This T cell receptor (beta chain) is from a study of response to subunit inactivated influenza vaccine. Study results and limitations: Authors suggested that a seasonal influenza vaccination recruits few new T cells each time.

This clonotype showed up just a few times. What it recognizes is unknown. CDR3 length: 14 residues. CDR1 is SEHNR, CDR2 FQNEAQ, per germline (reference sequence). Deletions cut 2 bases from V and 2 bases from J, with 9 bases between. One entry per CDR3 protein results from TCRdb running MiXCR on the RT-PCR reads. The data hold 600,000 to 700,000 distinct CDR3 sequences, with around 15% observed a single time. The clonotype originates from a man aged 45-65 years who received an inactivated influenza vaccine. Material: PBMCs from blood, obtained less than 15 days before vaccination. V gene TRBV7-9 combines with J gene TRBJ1-2; no clear D gene. The chain's CDR3 is CASSLRPGNYGYTF. The DNA for the CDR3 is TGTGCCAGCAGCTTACGACCAGGCAACTATGGCTACACCTTC.